The source of this TCR beta chain is a study of OX40 agonist ivuxolimab in advanced cancers. Study as a whole: Patients were treated with ivuxolimab, an agonistic anti-OX40 (CD134) antibody. Having had anti-PD-1, anti-PD-L1 or anti-CTLA-4 therapy before was allowed, and under 50% had some. Patients were dosed intravenously with ivuxolimab at 0.01 to 10 mg/kg every 2 weeks.

Points from the study as a whole: By week 6 at 0.1 to 3.0 mg/kg, blood CD4+ and CD8+ T cells had expanded clonally.

On this clone: The target antigen is unknown.

Profiled with immunoSEQ multiplex PCR; TCRdb holds only in-frame clones, not every one. The table shows approximately 51,000 clones, with roughly 80% occurring only once. CDR1 and CDR2 (germline): SQVTM, ANQGSEA. This CDR3 contains 15 residues. After removal of 6 bases from V and 6 bases from J, the junction contained 10 bases not matched to a gene. The clonotype was recovered from an adult with an advanced solid tumor such as melanoma, head and neck, liver or kidney cancer. The rearrangement links TRBV29-1 to TRBJ2-1; 11 bases agree with TRBD2. The sample here was CD4+ or CD8+ T cells sorted from blood, taken in a trial of the OX40 agonist ivuxolimab. CDR3 region: CSVRITSGRGNEQFF. The CDR3 DNA reads as TGCAGCGTCAGAATTACTAGCGGGAGAGGCAATGAGCAGTTCTTC.